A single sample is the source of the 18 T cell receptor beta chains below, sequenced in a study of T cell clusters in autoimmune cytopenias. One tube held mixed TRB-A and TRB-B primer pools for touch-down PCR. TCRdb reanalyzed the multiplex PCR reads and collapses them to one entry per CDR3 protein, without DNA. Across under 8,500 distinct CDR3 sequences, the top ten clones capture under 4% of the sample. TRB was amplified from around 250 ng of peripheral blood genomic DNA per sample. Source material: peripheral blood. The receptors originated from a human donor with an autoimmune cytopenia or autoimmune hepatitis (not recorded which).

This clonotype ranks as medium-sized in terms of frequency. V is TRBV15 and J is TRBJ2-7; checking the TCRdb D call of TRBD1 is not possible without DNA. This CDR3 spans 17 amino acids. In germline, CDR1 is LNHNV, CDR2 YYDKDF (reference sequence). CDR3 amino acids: CATSRDGPQGWAYEQYF.

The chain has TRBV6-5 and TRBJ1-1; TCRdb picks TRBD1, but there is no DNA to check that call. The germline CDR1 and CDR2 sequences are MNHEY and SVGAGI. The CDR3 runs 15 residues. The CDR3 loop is CASSYSQGAYTEAFF.

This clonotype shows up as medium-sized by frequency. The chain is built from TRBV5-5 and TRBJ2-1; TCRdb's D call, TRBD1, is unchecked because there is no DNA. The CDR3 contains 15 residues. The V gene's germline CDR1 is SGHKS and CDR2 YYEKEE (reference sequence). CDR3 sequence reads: CASNSPGTGLGEQFF.

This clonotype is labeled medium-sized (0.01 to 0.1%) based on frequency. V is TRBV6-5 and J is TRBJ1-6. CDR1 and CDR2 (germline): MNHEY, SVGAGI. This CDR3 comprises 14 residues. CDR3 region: CASSPGAFNSPLHF.

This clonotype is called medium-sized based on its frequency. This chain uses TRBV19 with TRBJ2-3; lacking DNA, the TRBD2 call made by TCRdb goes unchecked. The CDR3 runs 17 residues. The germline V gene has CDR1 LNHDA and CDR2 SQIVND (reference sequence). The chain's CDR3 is CASSYPAGGGVTDTQYF.

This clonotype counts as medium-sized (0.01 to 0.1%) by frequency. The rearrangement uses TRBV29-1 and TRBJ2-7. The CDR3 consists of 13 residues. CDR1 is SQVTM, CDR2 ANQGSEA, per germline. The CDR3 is CSVQDRSSYEQYF.

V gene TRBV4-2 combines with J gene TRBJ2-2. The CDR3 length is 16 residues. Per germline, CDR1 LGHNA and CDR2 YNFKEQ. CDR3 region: CASSQAGLDFAGELFF.

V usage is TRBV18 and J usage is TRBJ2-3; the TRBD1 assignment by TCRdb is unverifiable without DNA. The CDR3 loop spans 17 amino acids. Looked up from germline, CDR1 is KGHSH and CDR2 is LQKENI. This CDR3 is CASSPQITTGPTDTQYF.

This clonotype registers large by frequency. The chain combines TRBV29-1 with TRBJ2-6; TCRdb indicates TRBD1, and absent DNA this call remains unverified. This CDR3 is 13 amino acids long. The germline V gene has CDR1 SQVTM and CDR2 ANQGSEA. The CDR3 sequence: CSVWSPGANVLTF.

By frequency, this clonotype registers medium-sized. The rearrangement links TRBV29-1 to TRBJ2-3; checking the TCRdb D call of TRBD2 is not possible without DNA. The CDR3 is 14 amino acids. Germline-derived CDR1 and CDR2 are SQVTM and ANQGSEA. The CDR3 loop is CSVMRTSGTDTQYF.

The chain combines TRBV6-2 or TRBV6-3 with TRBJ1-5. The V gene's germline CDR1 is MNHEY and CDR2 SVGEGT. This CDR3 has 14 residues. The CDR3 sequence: CASSLQGTRQPQHF.

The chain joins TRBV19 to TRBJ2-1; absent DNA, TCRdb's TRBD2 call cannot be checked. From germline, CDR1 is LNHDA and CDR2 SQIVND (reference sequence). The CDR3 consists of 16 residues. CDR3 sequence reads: CASSPRLAGGVNEQFF.

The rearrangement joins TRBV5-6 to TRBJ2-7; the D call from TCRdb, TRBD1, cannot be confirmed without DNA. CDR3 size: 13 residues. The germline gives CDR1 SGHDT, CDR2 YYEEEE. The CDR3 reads CASRGTGGGEQYF.

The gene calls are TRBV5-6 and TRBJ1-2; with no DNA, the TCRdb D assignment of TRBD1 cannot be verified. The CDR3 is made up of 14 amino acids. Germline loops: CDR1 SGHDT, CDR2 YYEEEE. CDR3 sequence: CASSFTGESYGYTF.

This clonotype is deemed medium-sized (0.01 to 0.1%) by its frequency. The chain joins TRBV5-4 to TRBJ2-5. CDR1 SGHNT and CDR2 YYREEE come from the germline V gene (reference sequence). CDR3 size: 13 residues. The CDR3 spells CASSLRTSETQYF.

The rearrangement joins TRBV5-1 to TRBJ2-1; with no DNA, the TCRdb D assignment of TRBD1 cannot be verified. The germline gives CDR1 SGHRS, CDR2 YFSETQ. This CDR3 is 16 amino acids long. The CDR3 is CASSPGQSTEAVQQFF. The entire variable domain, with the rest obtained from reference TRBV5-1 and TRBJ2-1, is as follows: KAGVTQTPRYLIKTRGQQVTLSCSPISGHRSVSWYQQTPGQGLQFLFEYFSETQRNKGNFPGRFSGRQFSNSRSEMNVSTLELGDSALYLCASSPGQSTEAVQQFFGPGTRLTVL.

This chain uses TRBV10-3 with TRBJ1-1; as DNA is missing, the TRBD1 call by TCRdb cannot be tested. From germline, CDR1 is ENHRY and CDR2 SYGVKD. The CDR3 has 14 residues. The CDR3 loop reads CAISDRQENTEAFF.

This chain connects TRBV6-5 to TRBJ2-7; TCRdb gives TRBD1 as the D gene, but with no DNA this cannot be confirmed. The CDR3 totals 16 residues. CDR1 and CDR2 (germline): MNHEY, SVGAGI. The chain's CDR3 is CASSYSRRGQKYEQYF.